Shown below are 10 T cell receptor beta chains from a single sample sequenced in a study of blood T cells in healthy people across ages. It was with a sample-barcoded 5' primer and a J-beta primer mix that a second PCR of roughly 7 to 12 cycles was run. TCRdb reprocessed the 5' RACE reads with MiXCR, giving one entry per CDR3 protein. Here the sample spans 650,000 to 800,000 distinct CDR3 sequences, under 55% being singletons. The sample comprised blood. The receptors come from a man between 60 and 70 years old in good health.

A note on this clonotype: Its ends do not fully match the called genes, so a read error is possible. V gene TRBV5-1 combines with J gene TRBJ2-3; D might be TRBD2 (6 bases). The CDR3 runs to 13 residues. In germline, CDR1 is SGHRS, CDR2 YFSETQ. The CDR3 DNA sequence: TGCGCAAGCAACGGCGGGAAAACAGATACGCAGTATTTT. This codes for CASNGGKTDTQYF.

With regard to this clonotype: A much larger clone sits a single nucleotide away, making a read error possible. The chain couples TRBV4-2 to TRBJ2-5; D remains unclear. The J call is in doubt because the DNA end fits TRBJ2-1 better. The germline gives CDR1 LGHNA, CDR2 YNFKEQ. The CDR3 is 14 amino acids. The CDR3 reads CASSQAGSQETQFF. CDR3 coding DNA: TGTGCCAGCAGCCAAGCGGGTAGCCAAGAGACCCAGTTCTTC.

The J gene is TRBJ1-2, the V gene TRBV28; 7 nucleotides line up with TRBD1. CDR1 is MDHEN and CDR2 is SYDVKM in the germline V gene. J was trimmed by 8 bases and V by 3 bases; bases with no gene match: 9. This CDR3 is 14 amino acids long. The DNA of the CDR3 is TGTGCCAGCAGTTTGGCCGACAGGGTGGGGGGCTACACCTTC. It codes for CASSLADRVGGYTF.

This clonotype was observed a handful of times. The chain couples TRBV5-1 to TRBJ2-3; a weak D match, TRBD2 (6 bases). The CDR3 totals 14 residues. CDR1 and CDR2 (germline): SGHRS, YFSETQ. V was clipped by 0 bases and J by 3 bases, with 8 bases between them. CDR3 nucleotide sequence: TGCGCCAGCAGCTTGGGGGAGGATACAGATACGCAGTATTTT. This codes for CASSLGEDTDTQYF.

This clonotype was counted only a few times. The V call is TRBV7-8, the J call TRBJ2-7, with TRBD1 as a possible D gene (6 bases). This CDR3 is built from 17 residues. With 5 bases removed from V and 4 bases from J, the gap between germline ends came to 24 bases. Germline V lookup: CDR1 SGHVS, CDR2 FQNEAQ. The CDR3 nucleotides read TGTGCCAGCAGCGCCCCCCGCCGGGACACCGTGGGGTACGAGCAGTACTTC. This codes for CASSAPRRDTVGYEQYF.

This chain joins TRBV7-2 and TRBJ2-5; TRBD2 matches at 10 bases. Germline V gives CDR1 SGHTA, CDR2 FQGNSA. The CDR3 contains 16 residues. The V gene end was trimmed by 6 bases and the J gene end by 4 bases; junction bases not matched to a gene: 11. CDR3 nucleotides: TGTGCCAGCAGAACGAGAGGTAGCGGGGGGACAGAGACCCAGTACTTC. Translating gives CASRTRGSGGTETQYF.

The gene calls are TRBV29-1 and TRBJ1-4, with 7 bases lining up with TRBD1. Unmatched junction bases numbered 4, after V lost 6 bases and J lost 3 bases. Germline V CDR1 and CDR2: SQVTM, ANQGSEA. The length of the CDR3 is 13 residues. The CDR3 is CSVRTGANEKLFF. The CDR3 DNA reads as TGCAGCGTGAGAACAGGGGCTAATGAAAAACTGTTTTTT.

The table lists this clonotype with a count of one. The chain is built from TRBV6-2 or TRBV6-3 and TRBJ1-1; tentative D call: TRBD1 (5 bases). CDR1 and CDR2 (germline): MNHEY, SVGEGT. V was pared by 8 bases and J by 4 bases, with 11 bases between. This CDR3 is 12 amino acids long. CDR3 residues: CASRGRSTEAFF. CDR3 in DNA: TGTGCCAGCCGGGGACGTTCCACTGAAGCTTTCTTT.

This clonotype has more than one count but fewer than ten. The chain links TRBV2 to TRBJ2-7; TRBD2 might be the D (5 bases). CDR1 is SNHLY, CDR2 FYNNEI, per germline. The CDR3 extends over 10 amino acids. Trimming removed 8 bases from V and 5 bases from J, with 7 bases in between. CDR3 loop: CASGSDEQYF. CDR3 DNA sequence: TGTGCCAGCGGTAGCGACGAGCAGTACTTC.

The genes are TRBV7-2 and TRBJ2-3; maybe TRBD2 (6 bases). With 3 bases removed from V and 5 bases from J, the gap between germline ends came to 18 bases. CDR3 length: 16 amino acids. Germline loops: CDR1 SGHTA, CDR2 FQGNSA. For the CDR3, the DNA is TGTGCCAGCAGCTTCGGGGCGGGGCCGACGGGAGATACGCAGTATTTT. Translated, it gives CASSFGAGPTGDTQYF.